These T cell receptor beta chains were read from a single sample in a study of blood T cell repertoires in COVID-19. TCRdb's copy holds only in-frame clones and misses some; the assay was immunoSEQ multiplex PCR. The table lists 200,000 to 250,000 clones, around 89% of them singletons, with 2% to 3% in the top ten. Material for sequencing was peripheral blood. Source of these receptors: a man under 40 with COVID-19, enrolled during active disease. CDR3s include the opening cysteine and the closing phenylalanine or tryptophan. The D gene is left open where the match is weak. Size values are once, few and many counts, or a class for expanded clones, and some rows have none.

J gene | clone size | V gene | D gene | CDR3 DNA | CDR3 protein
TRBJ1-1 | NA | TRBV11-2 | TRBD1 | TGTGCCAGCAGCTTAACAACAGGGGGAATGAACACTGAAGCTTTCTTT | CASSLTTGGMNTEAFF
TRBJ2-3 | NA | TRBV27 | TRBD2 | TGTGCCAGCAGTTTACAGGCCCATGGGACTAGCGGGGGAGATACGCAGTATTTT | CASSLQAHGTSGGDTQYF
TRBJ1-1 | NA | TRBV11-1 | NA | TGTGCCAGCAGCTTAGCAGGCGGGATTTCGAGAGCTTTCTTT | CASSLAGGISRAFF
TRBJ1-2 | NA | TRBV7-2 | TRBD1 | TGTGCCAGCAGCTCCCCCCGGACAGGAGACTATGGCTACACCTTC | CASSSPRTGDYGYTF
TRBJ1-5 | NA | TRBV7-9 | NA | TGTGCCACCCAAGGGGGTCTATATCAGCCCCAGCATTTT | CATQGGLYQPQHF
TRBJ2-1 | NA | TRBV7-7 | TRBD2 | TGTGCCAGCAGCCTCGTGCCGGGGGGGGGAAATGAGCAGTTCTTC | CASSLVPGGGNEQFF
TRBJ2-1 | NA | TRBV19 | NA | TGTGCCAGTAGTACCTCCCCTAGCTCCTACAATGAGCAGTTCTTC | CASSTSPSSYNEQFF
TRBJ2-4 | NA | TRBV6-6 | NA | TGTGCCAGCAGGGCAGGGGGGATTTCCAAAAACATTCAGTACTTC | CASRAGGISKNIQYF
TRBJ2-1 | NA | TRBV11-2 | TRBD1 | TGTGCCAGCAGGTACCGGGACAGGGGGTTACGGGAGCAGTTCTTC | CASRYRDRGLREQFF
TRBJ1-4 | few | TRBV4-1 | NA | TGCGCCAGCAGCCAAGACCCCTACCTTAATGAAAAACTGTTTTTT | CASSQDPYLNEKLFF
TRBJ2-6 | NA | TRBV9 | TRBD2 | TGTGCCAGCAGCGTAGGAATAGCGGGAGCCAGCTCTGGGGCCAACGTCCTGACTTTC | CASSVGIAGASSGANVLTF
TRBJ2-1 | NA | TRBV12-3/TRBV12-4 | NA | TGTGCCAGCAGTTTCCGACAGGACAATGAGCAGTTCTTC | CASSFRQDNEQFF
TRBJ1-2 | NA | TRBV4-1 | TRBD1 | TGCGCCAGCAGCCAAGATCGCAGGGGGCGCGTCGGCACCTTC | CASSQDRRGRVGTF
TRBJ2-2 | NA | TRBV7-9 | NA | TGTGCCAGCAGCTTAGGACAGGACGCGGGGGAGCTGTTTTTT | CASSLGQDAGELFF
TRBJ2-1 | NA | TRBV11-1 | NA | TGTGCCAGCAGCTTAAGGGCGGGGTTCAATGAGCAGTTCTTC | CASSLRAGFNEQFF
TRBJ1-5 | NA | TRBV6-5 | TRBD1 | TGTGCCAGCAGCACGACAGGGGGACCCAATCAGCCCCAGCATTTT | CASSTTGGPNQPQHF
TRBJ1-2 | NA | TRBV30 | NA | TGTGCCTGGAGTGTATCTGCCCTTGAGTGCTACACCTTC | CAWSVSALECYTF
TRBJ2-3 | NA | TRBV6-1 | TRBD2 | TGTGCCAGCAGTGAACTCCTAGCGGCCACAGATACGCAGTATTTT | CASSELLAATDTQYF
TRBJ2-1 | NA | TRBV29-1 | NA | TGCAGCATTGTACGGACAGCCTACAATGAGCAGTTCTTC | CSIVRTAYNEQFF
TRBJ2-1 | NA | TRBV7-2 | TRBD1 | TGTGCCAGCAGCCCAACACAGGGGGCGCAGAATGAGCAGTTCTTC | CASSPTQGAQNEQFF
TRBJ1-2 | NA | TRBV3-1/TRBV3-2 | TRBD1 | TGTGCCAGCAGCCAAGCCACAGGGGCAAGAGGCTACACCTTC | CASSQATGARGYTF
TRBJ2-6 | NA | TRBV10-3 | TRBD2 | TGTGCCACCAGGGGAGCGGGAGGGCCCTCTGGGGCCAACGTCCTGACTTTC | CATRGAGGPSGANVLTF
TRBJ2-7 | NA | TRBV5-1 | NA | TGCGCCAGCAGCTCAAGTCAGGGAACCTACGAGCAGTACTTC | CASSSSQGTYEQYF
TRBJ1-2 | NA | TRBV4-2 | TRBD1 | TGTGCCAGCAGCCAGGCATCTGGACAGGGGGGAGTAGGTGGCTACACCTTC | CASSQASGQGGVGGYTF
TRBJ2-7 | NA | TRBV7-3 | NA | TGTGCCAGCAGCTTAAAGGGGGTACCAGGACAGTACCCCTACGAGCAGTACTTC | CASSLKGVPGQYPYEQYF
TRBJ1-2 | NA | TRBV28 | NA | TGTGCCAGCAGGATTACAGGTACTTACCGCGGCTACACCTTC | CASRITGTYRGYTF
TRBJ1-1 | NA | TRBV11-1 | NA | TGTGCCAGCAGCGACTCCATGGGGGGGACTGAAGCTTTCTTT | CASSDSMGGTEAFF
TRBJ1-1 | NA | TRBV10-3 | TRBD1 | TGTGCCATCAACCTCCGACAGGGGGACACTGAAGCTTTCTTT | CAINLRQGDTEAFF
TRBJ1-1 | NA | TRBV6-6 | TRBD1 | TGTGCCAGCAGGGATTCGACAGGGGCGAACACTGAAGCTTTCTTT | CASRDSTGANTEAFF
TRBJ1-3 | NA | TRBV7-9 | NA | TGTGCCAGCAGCTTACTTGGAGGGTTCTCTGGAAACACCATATATTTT | CASSLLGGFSGNTIYF
TRBJ1-1 | NA | TRBV9 | NA | TGTGCCAGCAGCGTAATTACGGGAATCACTGAAGCTTTCTTT | CASSVITGITEAFF
TRBJ1-6 | NA | TRBV7-9 | TRBD1 | TGTGCCAGCAGCTTACAAACAGGGGCGAATTCACCCCTCCACTTT | CASSLQTGANSPLHF
TRBJ1-1 | NA | TRBV6-5 | NA | TGTGCCAGCAGTTACTGGGGGCAGAACACTGAAGCTTTCTTT | CASSYWGQNTEAFF
TRBJ2-2 | NA | TRBV5-1 | TRBD1 | TGCGCCAGCAGAGAACCGGGACAGGCGAACACCGGGGAGCTGTTTTTT | CASREPGQANTGELFF
TRBJ1-2 | NA | TRBV19 | NA | TGTGCCAGTACCACTTGGACAGCCCTTAACTATGGCTACACCTTC | CASTTWTALNYGYTF
TRBJ2-2 | NA | TRBV24-1 | NA | TGTGCCACCTCTAGAGGCGGGACTAACACCGGGGAGCTGTTTTTT | CATSRGGTNTGELFF
TRBJ2-1 | NA | TRBV9 | NA | TGTGCCAGCAGCGTAGGACTGTTCAATGAGCAGTTCTTC | CASSVGLFNEQFF
TRBJ1-3 | NA | TRBV28 | NA | TGTGCCAGCAGTTTGGGGGGGAACTCTGGAAACACCATATATTTT | CASSLGGNSGNTIYF
TRBJ1-1 | NA | TRBV6-5 | TRBD1 | TGTGCCAGCAGTAACCAGGGGGCGGACACTGAAGCTTTCTTT | CASSNQGADTEAFF
TRBJ1-1 | NA | TRBV6-1 | NA | TGTGCCAGCAGTGAATTCGGGGAGAACACTGAAGCTTTCTTT | CASSEFGENTEAFF
TRBJ2-7 | NA | TRBV2 | NA | TGTGCCAGCAGTGAAGGGCAGGGTGGGTCTACGGACGAGCAGTACTTC | CASSEGQGGSTDEQYF
TRBJ2-5 | NA | TRBV28 | TRBD2 | TGTGCCAGCAGCTCGGGACTAGCGGAGTTGTCGGAGACCCAGTACTTC | CASSSGLAELSETQYF
TRBJ1-2 | once | TRBV19 | TRBD1 | TGTGCCAGTTCGCGGACAGGGGCCCCTAACTATGGCTACACCTTC | CASSRTGAPNYGYTF
TRBJ1-2 | NA | TRBV16 | NA | TGTGCCAGCAGCCAGGGGGCGGGCGGCTACACCTTC | CASSQGAGGYTF
TRBJ2-7 | NA | TRBV5-4 | NA | TGTGCCAGCAGCTTGGTCATGGCGGGCGAGCAGTACTTC | CASSLVMAGEQYF
TRBJ2-1 | NA | TRBV28 | TRBD2 | TGTGCCAGCAACGTACTAGCGGGAGGGCCTGCGGAGCAGTTCTTC | CASNVLAGGPAEQFF
TRBJ1-2 | NA | TRBV5-1 | TRBD1 | TGCGCCAGCAGCTACGACAGGGGTGGCTACACCTTC | CASSYDRGGYTF
TRBJ2-2 | once | TRBV18 | TRBD1 | TGTGCCAGCTCACCAATGGCAGGGGGTAACACCGGGGAGCTGTTTTTT | CASSPMAGGNTGELFF
TRBJ1-6 | few | TRBV27 | NA | TGTGCCAGCACCTTTACTGGACAACTAAATTCACCCCTCCACTTT | CASTFTGQLNSPLHF
TRBJ2-1 | NA | TRBV10-3 | TRBD1 | TGTGCCATCAGCCTGTCGGGGACAGTCAATGAGCAGTTCTTC | CAISLSGTVNEQFF
TRBJ2-1 | NA | TRBV19 | TRBD1 | TGTGCCAGTAGTTTCGACAGGGGCCCCTACAATGAGCAGTTCTTC | CASSFDRGPYNEQFF
TRBJ1-2 | NA | TRBV4-3 | NA | TGCGCCAGCAGCCAAGGTTTCGGGGATACCTATGGCTACACCTTC | CASSQGFGDTYGYTF
TRBJ2-1 | NA | TRBV4-2 | TRBD2 | TGTGCCAGCAGCCAAGTCGGCGGGAGGGTGAACAATGAGCAGTTCTTC | CASSQVGGRVNNEQFF
TRBJ1-2 | once | TRBV19 | NA | TGTGCCAGTAATGAGGCAATGCTTCGCTATGGCTACACCTTC | CASNEAMLRYGYTF
TRBJ1-4 | NA | TRBV9 | NA | TGTGCCAGCAGCGCCCGACCGGGACTCTCAAGTAGGGCAACTAATGAAAAACTGTTTTTT | CASSARPGLSSRATNEKLFF
TRBJ1-2 | NA | TRBV9 | NA | TGTGCCAGCAGCGTAGAGTCACAGGCGGTCTATGGCTACACCTTC | CASSVESQAVYGYTF